These T cell receptor beta chains were read from a single sample in a study of blood T cells in healthy people across ages. TCRdb ran MiXCR on the 5' RACE reads and lists one entry per CDR3 protein. The data show 800,000 to 1,300,000 distinct CDR3 sequences, under 30% seen once. The data also belong to a second study, concerning T cells of mothers and their children.

What was sequenced was blood. These receptors were obtained from a girl aged 2 to 9 in good health. Both conserved end residues are part of each CDR3. A D gene is named only where the DNA matches it firmly. Clone size is given for some rows only: seen once, a few or many times, or a class if the clone is expanded.

v_gene,d_gene,abundance,j_gene,CDR3nt,CDR3aa
TRBV6-1,.,many,TRBJ2-7,TGTGCCAGCTCCCTCTCGGGACTTCACCAATCCGAGCAGTACTTC,CASSLSGLHQSEQYF
TRBV5-6,.,.,TRBJ2-1,TGTGCCAGCAGCTCACCCTCAGGGACGCAGTTCTTC,CASSSPSGTQFF
TRBV7-8,.,.,TRBJ1-1,TGTGCCAGCAGCTTGGGCGTCGGCGAAGCTTTCTTT,CASSLGVGEAFF
TRBV10-3,.,.,TRBJ2-1,TGTGCCATCAGGGGTCAACTTGGTGTCGGCAATGAGCAGTTCTTC,CAIRGQLGVGNEQFF
TRBV10-3,.,.,TRBJ2-1,TGTGCCATCAGTGTGGGACTTAATAGCGCTGAGCAGTTCTTC,CAISVGLNSAEQFF
TRBV5-5,.,.,TRBJ2-5,TGTGCCAGCACCGGGACAGTGGGGGGACAAGAGACCCAGTACTTC,CASTGTVGGQETQYF
TRBV21-1,.,.,TRBJ2-7,TGTGCCAGCAGCAAAGCGGATGAGGACTCCTACGAGCAGTACTTC,CASSKADEDSYEQYF
TRBV7-2,TRBD2,.,TRBJ2-7,TGTGCCAGCAGCCTGAGACTAGCGGGAGTCAGGCCCTACGAGCAGTACTTC,CASSLRLAGVRPYEQYF
TRBV4-3,.,.,TRBJ2-7,TGCGCCAGCAGCCAAGATAGGGGTATCCCCTACGAGCAGTACTTC,CASSQDRGIPYEQYF
TRBV29-1,.,.,TRBJ1-1,TGCAGCGTTGGACAGTCCATGAACACTGAAGCTTTCTTT,CSVGQSMNTEAFF
TRBV20-1,TRBD1,few,TRBJ2-4,TGCAGTGCTAGGGAAAGGGGGACAGGGCCTACCGAAAACCAAAACATTCAGTACTTC,CSARERGTGPTENQNIQYF
TRBV10-3,.,.,TRBJ2-7,TGTGCCATCAGTGGGACAGTCTCCTACGAGCAGTACTTC,CAISGTVSYEQYF
TRBV20-1,.,.,TRBJ2-7,TGCAGTGCTGACGACGCCCGGGACGGGCAGAGGTGGCAGTACTTC,CSADDARDGQRWQYF
TRBV5-1,TRBD1,.,TRBJ2-5,TGCGCCAGCAGCTTGTTTACGGGACAGGGGCTGGAGACCCAGTACTTC,CASSLFTGQGLETQYF